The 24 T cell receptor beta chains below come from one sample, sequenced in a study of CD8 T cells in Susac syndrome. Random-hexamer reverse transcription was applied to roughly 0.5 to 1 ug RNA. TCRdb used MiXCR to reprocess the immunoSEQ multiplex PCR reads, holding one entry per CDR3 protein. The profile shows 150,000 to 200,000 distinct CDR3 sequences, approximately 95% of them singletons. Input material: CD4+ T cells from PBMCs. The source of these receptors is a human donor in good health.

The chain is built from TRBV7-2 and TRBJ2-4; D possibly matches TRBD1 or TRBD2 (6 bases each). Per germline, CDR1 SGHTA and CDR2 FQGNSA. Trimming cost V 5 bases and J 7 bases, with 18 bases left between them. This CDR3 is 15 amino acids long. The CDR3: CASSPSAPQGNIQYF. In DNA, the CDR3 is TGTGCCAGCAGCCCTAGCGCCCCTCAGGGGAACATTCAGTACTTC.

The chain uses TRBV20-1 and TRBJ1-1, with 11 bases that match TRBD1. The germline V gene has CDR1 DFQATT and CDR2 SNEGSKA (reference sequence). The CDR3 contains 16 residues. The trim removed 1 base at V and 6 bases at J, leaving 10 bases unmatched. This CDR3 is CSARAFGGQGVAEAFF. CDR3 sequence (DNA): TGCAGTGCTAGAGCTTTTGGGGGACAGGGGGTAGCTGAAGCTTTCTTT.

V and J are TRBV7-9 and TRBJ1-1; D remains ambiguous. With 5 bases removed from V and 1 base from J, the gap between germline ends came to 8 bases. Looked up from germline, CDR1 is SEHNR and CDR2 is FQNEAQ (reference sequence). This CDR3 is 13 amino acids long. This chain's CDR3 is CASSRYTNTEAFF. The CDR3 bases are TGTGCCAGCAGCCGATACACGAACACTGAAGCTTTCTTT.

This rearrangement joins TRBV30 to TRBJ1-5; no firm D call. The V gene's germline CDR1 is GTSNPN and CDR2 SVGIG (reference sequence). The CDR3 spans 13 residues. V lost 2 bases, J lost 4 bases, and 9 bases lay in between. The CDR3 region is CAWSLEENQPQHF. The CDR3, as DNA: TGTGCCTGGAGTTTGGAAGAGAATCAGCCCCAGCATTTT.

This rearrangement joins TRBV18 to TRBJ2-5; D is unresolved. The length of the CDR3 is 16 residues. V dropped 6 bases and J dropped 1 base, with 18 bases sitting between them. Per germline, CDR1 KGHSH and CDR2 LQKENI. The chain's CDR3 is CASSRWIRAPQETQYF. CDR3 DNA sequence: TGTGCCAGCTCCCGATGGATCCGCGCTCCCCAAGAGACCCAGTACTTC.

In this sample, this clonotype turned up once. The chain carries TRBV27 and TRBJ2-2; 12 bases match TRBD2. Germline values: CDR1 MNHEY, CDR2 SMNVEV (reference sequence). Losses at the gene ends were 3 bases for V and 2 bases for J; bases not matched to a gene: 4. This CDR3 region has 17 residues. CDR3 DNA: TGTGCCAGCAGTTTCCGCGGACTAGCGGGAAACACCGGGGAGCTGTTTTTT. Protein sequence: CASSFRGLAGNTGELFF.

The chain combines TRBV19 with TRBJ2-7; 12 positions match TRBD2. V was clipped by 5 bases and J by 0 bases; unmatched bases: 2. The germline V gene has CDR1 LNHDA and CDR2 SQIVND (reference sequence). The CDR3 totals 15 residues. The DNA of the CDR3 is TGTGCCAGTAGTGAGACTAGCGGGAGCTCCTACGAGCAGTACTTC. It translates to CASSETSGSSYEQYF.

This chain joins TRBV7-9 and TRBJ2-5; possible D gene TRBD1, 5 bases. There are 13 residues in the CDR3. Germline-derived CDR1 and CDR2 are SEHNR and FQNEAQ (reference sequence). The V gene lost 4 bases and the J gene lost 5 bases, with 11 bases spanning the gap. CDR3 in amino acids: CASSWMAGETQYF. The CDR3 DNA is TGTGCCAGCAGCTGGATGGCAGGGGAGACCCAGTACTTC.

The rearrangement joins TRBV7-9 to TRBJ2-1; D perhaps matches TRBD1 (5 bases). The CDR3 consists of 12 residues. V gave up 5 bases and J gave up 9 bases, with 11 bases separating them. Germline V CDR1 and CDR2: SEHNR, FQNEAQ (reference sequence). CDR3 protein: CASSPSQGEQFF. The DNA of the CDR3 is TGTGCCAGCAGCCCTTCGCAGGGTGAGCAGTTCTTC.

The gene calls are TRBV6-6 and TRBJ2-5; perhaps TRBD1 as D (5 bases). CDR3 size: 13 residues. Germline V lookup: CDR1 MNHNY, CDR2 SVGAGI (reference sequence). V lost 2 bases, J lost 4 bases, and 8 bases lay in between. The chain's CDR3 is CASSYQGSETQYF. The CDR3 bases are TGTGCCAGCAGTTACCAGGGATCAGAGACCCAGTACTTC.

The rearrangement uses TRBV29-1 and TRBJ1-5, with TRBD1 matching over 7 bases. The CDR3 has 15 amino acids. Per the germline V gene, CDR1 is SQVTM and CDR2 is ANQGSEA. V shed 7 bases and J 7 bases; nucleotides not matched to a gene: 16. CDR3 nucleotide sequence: TGCAGCGCCCTTATCAGGACAGGTGCCGCCCAGCCCCAGCATTTT. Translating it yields CSALIRTGAAQPQHF.

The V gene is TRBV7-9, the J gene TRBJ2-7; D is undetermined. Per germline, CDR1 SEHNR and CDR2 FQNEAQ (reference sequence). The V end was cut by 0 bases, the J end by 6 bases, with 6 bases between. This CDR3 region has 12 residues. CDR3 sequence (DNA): TGTGCCAGCAGCTTAGCCTCCGGCGAGCAGTACTTC. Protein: CASSLASGEQYF.

CDR3 nucleotides: TGTGCCACCAGCATCAGGACTGAGCAGTTCTTC. Translating gives CATSIRTEQFF. J is TRBJ2-1 and V is TRBV15; D call uncertain. V shed 4 bases and J shed 9 bases, with 7 bases lying between them. The CDR3 extends over 11 amino acids. Germline assignment: CDR1 LNHNV and CDR2 YYDKDF (reference sequence). Based on the CDR3 plus reference TRBV15 and TRBJ2-1, the full variable domain is DAMVIQNPRYQVTQFGKPVTLSCSQTLNHNVMYWYQQKSSQAPKLLFHYYDKDFNNEADTPDNFQSRRPNTSFCFLDIRSPGLGDTAMYLCATSIRTEQFFGPGTRLTVL.

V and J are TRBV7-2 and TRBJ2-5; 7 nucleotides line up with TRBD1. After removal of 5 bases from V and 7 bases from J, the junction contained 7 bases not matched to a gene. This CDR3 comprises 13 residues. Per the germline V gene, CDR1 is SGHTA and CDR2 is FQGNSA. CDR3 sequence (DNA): TGTGCCAGCAGCCTCGACAGGGTTGGGACCCAGTACTTC. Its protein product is CASSLDRVGTQYF.

DNA for the CDR3: TGTGCCAGCAGCTTAGTGGGGGCCGCAGATACGCAGTATTTT. This codes for CASSLVGAADTQYF. The chain joins TRBV7-2 to TRBJ2-3, with a tentative D call TRBD1 (6 bases). Germline V lookup: CDR1 SGHTA, CDR2 FQGNSA. Trimming removed 1 base from V and 4 bases from J, with 9 bases in between. CDR3 length: 14 amino acids.

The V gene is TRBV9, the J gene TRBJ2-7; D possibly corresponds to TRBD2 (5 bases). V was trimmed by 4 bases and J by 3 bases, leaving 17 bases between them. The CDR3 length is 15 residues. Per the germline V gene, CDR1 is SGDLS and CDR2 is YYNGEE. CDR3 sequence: CASSFSPDRDYEQYF. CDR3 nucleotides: TGTGCCAGCAGCTTTTCTCCGGACCGGGACTACGAGCAGTACTTC. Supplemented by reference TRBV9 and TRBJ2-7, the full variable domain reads DSGVTQTPKHLITATGQRVTLRCSPRSGDLSVYWYQQSLDQGLQFLIQYYNGEERAKGNILERFSAQQFPDLHSELNLSSLELGDSALYFCASSFSPDRDYEQYFGPGTRLTVT.

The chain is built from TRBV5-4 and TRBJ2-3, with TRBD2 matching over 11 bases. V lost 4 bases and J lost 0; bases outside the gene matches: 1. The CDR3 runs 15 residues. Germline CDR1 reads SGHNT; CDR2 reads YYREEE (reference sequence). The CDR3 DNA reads TGTGCCAGCAGCGGGACTAGCGGAAGCACAGATACGCAGTATTTT. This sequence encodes CASSGTSGSTDTQYF. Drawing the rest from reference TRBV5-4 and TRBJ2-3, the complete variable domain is ETGVTQSPTHLIKTRGQQVTLRCSSQSGHNTVSWYQQALGQGPQFIFQYYREEENGRGNFPPRFSGLQFPNYSSELNVNALELDDSALYLCASSGTSGSTDTQYFGPGTRLTVL.

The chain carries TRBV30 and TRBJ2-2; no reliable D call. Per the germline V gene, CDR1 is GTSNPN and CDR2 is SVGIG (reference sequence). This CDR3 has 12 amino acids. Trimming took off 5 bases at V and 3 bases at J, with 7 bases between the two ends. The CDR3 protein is CAWRAYTGELFF. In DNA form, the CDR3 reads TGTGCCTGGCGGGCTTACACCGGGGAGCTGTTTTTT.

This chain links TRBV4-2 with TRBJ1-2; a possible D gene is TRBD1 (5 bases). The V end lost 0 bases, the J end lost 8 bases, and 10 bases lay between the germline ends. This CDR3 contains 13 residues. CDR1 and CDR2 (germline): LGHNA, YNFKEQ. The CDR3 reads CASSQERGSGYTF. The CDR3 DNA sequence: TGTGCCAGCAGCCAAGAAAGGGGCAGCGGCTACACCTTC.

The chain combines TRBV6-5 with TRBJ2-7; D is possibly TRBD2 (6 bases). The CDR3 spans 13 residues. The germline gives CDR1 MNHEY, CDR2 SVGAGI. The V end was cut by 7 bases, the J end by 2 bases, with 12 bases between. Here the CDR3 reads CASTGDSPYEQYF. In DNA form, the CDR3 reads TGTGCCAGCACCGGGGACTCTCCCTACGAGCAGTACTTC.

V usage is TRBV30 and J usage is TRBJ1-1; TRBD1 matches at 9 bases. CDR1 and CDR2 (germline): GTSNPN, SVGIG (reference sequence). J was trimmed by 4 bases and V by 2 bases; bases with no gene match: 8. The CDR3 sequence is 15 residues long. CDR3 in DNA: TGTGCCTGGAGTTTTTGGACAGGGGCTTTCACTGAAGCTTTCTTT. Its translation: CAWSFWTGAFTEAFF.

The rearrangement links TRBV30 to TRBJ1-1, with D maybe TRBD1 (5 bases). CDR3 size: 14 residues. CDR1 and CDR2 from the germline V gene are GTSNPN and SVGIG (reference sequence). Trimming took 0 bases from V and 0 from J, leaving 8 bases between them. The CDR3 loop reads CAWSVWGVNTEAFF. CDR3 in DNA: TGTGCCTGGAGTGTCTGGGGGGTGAACACTGAAGCTTTCTTT.

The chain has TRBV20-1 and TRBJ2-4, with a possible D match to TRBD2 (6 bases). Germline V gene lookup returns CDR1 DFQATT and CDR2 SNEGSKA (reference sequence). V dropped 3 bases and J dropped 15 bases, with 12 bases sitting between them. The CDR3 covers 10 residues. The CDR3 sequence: CSASYGGLYF. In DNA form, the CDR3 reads TGCAGTGCTAGTTACGGGGGATTGTACTTC.

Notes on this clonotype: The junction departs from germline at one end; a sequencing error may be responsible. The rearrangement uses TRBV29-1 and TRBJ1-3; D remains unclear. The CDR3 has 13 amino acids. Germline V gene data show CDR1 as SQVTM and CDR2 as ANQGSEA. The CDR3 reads CSVEDGWGDTNLF. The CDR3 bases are TGCAGCGTTGAAGATGGGTGGGGTGACACCAATCTTTTT.